This TCR beta chain was documented in a study of CD8 T cells in ankylosing spondylitis. Study outcomes and limitations: Prior literature has documented some motif variants in synovial fluid and blood from reactive arthritis. Disease-linked clones proved CD8+ and comparatively uncommon in peripheral blood. From matched ankylosing spondylitis synovial fluid, disease-linked clones were reportedly recovered at significantly enriched levels. Characteristic of ankylosing spondylitis blood, it appeared, was a TCR beta motif comprising about eight highly homologous variants.

The CDR3 is 15 amino acids. Trimming pared 4 bases from V and 4 bases from J, leaving 14 bases between. Germline V CDR1 and CDR2: SGHRS, YFSETQ. This clonotype was picked up a small number of times. Its target is not known. For TCR beta, libraries came from quantitative 5'-RACE with molecular barcodes. TCRdb re-called the 5' RACE reads with MiXCR, one entry per CDR3 protein. This table holds about 800,000 distinct CDR3 sequences, around 11% found once. This TCR came from a male donor with ankylosing spondylitis. The V call is TRBV5-1, the J call TRBJ1-4; D is perhaps TRBD1 (5 bases). The specimen sequenced was blood, either unsorted or a sorted T cell fraction (not recorded which). CDR3 residues: CASSGGDRDNEKLFF. The CDR3 coding sequence is TGCGCCAGCAGCGGGGGAGACAGAGATAATGAAAAACTGTTTTTT.